This T cell receptor beta chain was captured by sequencing in a study of OX40 agonist ivuxolimab in advanced cancers. The CDR3 extends over 12 amino acids. The germline V gene has CDR1 SGHVS and CDR2 FQNEAQ. TCRdb keeps only in-frame clones here, not all; method: immunoSEQ multiplex PCR. The table shows around 50,000 clones, with around nine tenths occurring only once. Turning to this clone: At one of its ends the junction is not consistent with the germline gene, which may arise from a read error.

The TCR originated in an adult with an advanced solid tumor such as melanoma, head and neck, liver or kidney cancer. The gene calls are TRBV7-8 and TRBJ2-3, with D hard to call. The source material was CD4+ or CD8+ T cells sorted from blood, sampled in a trial of the OX40 agonist ivuxolimab. CDR3 region: CASSLGAQHADF. The CDR3 nucleotides read TGTGCCAGCAGCTTAGGGGCCCAACACGCGGATTTT.